These 21 T cell receptor beta chains originate from one sample sequenced in a study of shared clonotypes between healthy human individuals. Sequencing used immunoSEQ multiplex PCR; TCRdb keeps in-frame clones, though not all of them. There are approximately 1.5 million clones in the sample; around 98.5% occur only once, and over 0.3% lies in the top ten. Input material: naive CD4+ T cells sorted from blood. Subset reported: CD45RA+ positively selected. The receptors were sampled from a man aged 25 to 45 in good health.

The rearrangement joins TRBV7-7 to TRBJ2-1, with 13 bases aligning to TRBD2. The CDR3 has 15 amino acids. The trim removed 2 bases at V and 6 bases at J, leaving 1 base unmatched. Germline V CDR1 and CDR2: SSHAT, FNYEAQ (reference sequence). The CDR3 protein is CASSLRLAGGNEQFF. In DNA, the CDR3 is TGTGCCAGCAGCTTAAGACTAGCGGGAGGCAATGAGCAGTTCTTC.

This chain joins TRBV27 and TRBJ1-5, with D possibly TRBD1 on 5 matching bases. The V and J ends lost 2 bases and 9 bases respectively, with 14 bases between them. The CDR3 covers 14 residues. Germline CDR1 MNHEY, CDR2 SMNVEV (reference sequence). Here the CDR3 DNA reads TGTGCCAGCAGTTTAGTTCCCCCCGGGGGGCCCCAGCATTTT. Amino acids: CASSLVPPGGPQHF.

The V and J genes are TRBV14 and TRBJ2-2, with D possibly matching TRBD1 (7 bases). CDR1 and CDR2 (germline): SGHDN, FVKESK. CDR3 length: 16 amino acids. The ends were cut back, 4 bases at V and 3 bases at J, with 15 bases in the middle. The CDR3 nucleotides read TGTGCCAGCAGCCTAGAGACAGGGAGGCACACCGGGGAGCTGTTTTTT. Translated, it gives CASSLETGRHTGELFF.

The chain has TRBV10-3 and TRBJ2-3, with 9 bases fitting TRBD1. CDR3 length equals 13 residues. In germline, CDR1 is ENHRY, CDR2 SYGVKD. V lost 10 bases, J lost 2 bases, and 4 bases stayed unmatched. Here the CDR3 DNA reads TGTGCCAGCTGGACAGGGGCCACAGATACGCAGTATTTT. It encodes CASWTGATDTQYF.

The rearrangement uses TRBV5-1 and TRBJ2-3, with 7 positions matching TRBD2. Losses at the gene ends were 2 bases for V and 6 bases for J; bases not matched to a gene: 9. Germline CDR1 and CDR2: SGHRS and YFSETQ. The CDR3 runs to 15 residues. Here the CDR3 DNA reads TGCGCCAGCAGCTTCTCAGGACTAGACTCGGATACGCAGTATTTT. Translating gives CASSFSGLDSDTQYF. The whole variable domain, remainder taken from reference TRBV5-1 and TRBJ2-3, is KAGVTQTPRYLIKTRGQQVTLSCSPISGHRSVSWYQQTPGQGLQFLFEYFSETQRNKGNFPGRFSGRQFSNSRSEMNVSTLELGDSALYLCASSFSGLDSDTQYFGPGTRLTVL.

A word on this clone: Other DNA sequences within the sample encode an identical CDR3. The rearrangement uses TRBV5-1 and TRBJ2-2, with 7 bases that match TRBD1. The CDR3 covers 14 residues. Germline V gene data show CDR1 as SGHRS and CDR2 as YFSETQ. V trimming: 4 bases; J trimming: 1 base; junction bases outside the gene matches: 1. The CDR3 DNA sequence: TGCGCCAGCAGCGGGACAGTGAACACCGGGGAGCTGTTTTTT. It is translated as CASSGTVNTGELFF.

This chain joins TRBV5-1 and TRBJ2-2, with TRBD2 as a possible D gene (5 bases). Trimming stripped 7 bases from V and 4 bases from J, with 11 bases between. CDR3 length equals 13 residues. Germline-derived CDR1 and CDR2 are SGHRS and YFSETQ. The CDR3 region has the DNA TGCGCCAGCGCAGCGGAAAGCACCGGGGAGCTGTTTTTT. This sequence encodes CASAAESTGELFF.

The V and J genes are TRBV9 and TRBJ2-3; the D is unclear. Germline CDR1 SGDLS, CDR2 YYNGEE. The CDR3 spans 15 residues. The V end was cut by 0 bases, the J end by 4 bases, with 12 bases between. The CDR3 DNA is TGTGCCAGCAGCGTAGCACAAAAGATGGCAGATACGCAGTATTTT. Its protein product is CASSVAQKMADTQYF.

This clone has a single count. This sequence joins TRBV11-2 and TRBJ2-1; TRBD1 aligns across 7 bases. J gave up 0 bases and V 4 bases, and 3 bases lay outside the gene matches. The CDR3 has 15 amino acids. Germline V gene data show CDR1 as SGHAT and CDR2 as FQNNGV. CDR3 coding DNA: TGTGCCAGCAGCTACAGGGGTCCCTCCTACAATGAGCAGTTCTTC. Protein product: CASSYRGPSYNEQFF.

The rearrangement uses TRBV11-2 and TRBJ1-2; a weak D match, TRBD1 (5 bases). Germline CDR1 SGHAT, CDR2 FQNNGV. Deletions cut 5 bases from V and 5 bases from J, with 9 bases between. The CDR3 contains 12 residues. The CDR3 nucleotides read TGTGCCAGCAGCGGGACGGAATATGGCTACACCTTC. This sequence encodes CASSGTEYGYTF.

The V call is TRBV18, the J call TRBJ2-1, with 8 positions matching TRBD2. This CDR3 has 16 residues. Trimming at V came to 5 bases and at J to 2 bases, leaving 8 bases not matched to a gene. Germline assignment: CDR1 KGHSH and CDR2 LQKENI. This CDR3 reads CASSISPAGAYNEQFF. The CDR3 region has the DNA TGTGCCAGCTCAATCAGTCCAGCGGGAGCCTACAATGAGCAGTTCTTC.

The chain carries TRBV19 and TRBJ2-7; perhaps TRBD1 as D (5 bases). The CDR3 extends over 16 amino acids. Germline V gene data show CDR1 as LNHDA and CDR2 as SQIVND (reference sequence). Trimming removed 3 bases from V and 7 bases from J, with 22 bases in between. The CDR3, as DNA: TGTGCCAGTAGTATCCCATACACAGGAGTGAGGATAGAGCAGTACTTC. It translates to CASSIPYTGVRIEQYF.

This clone has just one count. The V gene is TRBV7-8, the J gene TRBJ2-5; no definite D call. V was pared by 7 bases and J by 1 base, with 10 bases between. Per the germline V gene, CDR1 is SGHVS and CDR2 is FQNEAQ. This CDR3 comprises 13 residues. DNA for the CDR3: TGTGCCAGCATGTATAGGACCCAAGAGACCCAGTACTTC. Protein product: CASMYRTQETQYF.

V is TRBV6-5 and J is TRBJ2-1, with 9 bases matching TRBD1. Germline V gene lookup returns CDR1 MNHEY and CDR2 SVGAGI. The J segment lost 9 bases and the V segment lost 2 bases, leaving 8 bases of the junction unmatched. The CDR3 extends over 15 amino acids. The CDR3 DNA is TGTGCCAGCAGTTACAGGGGACAGGGCATCGCTGAGCAGTTCTTC. Protein sequence: CASSYRGQGIAEQFF.

This chain links TRBV20-1 with TRBJ2-3; 8 bases map to TRBD1. Germline V gene data show CDR1 as DFQATT and CDR2 as SNEGSKA (reference sequence). CDR3 length: 11 residues. V shed 8 bases and J 13 bases; nucleotides not matched to a gene: 11. The CDR3 loop reads CSTSGQGKEYF. The CDR3 DNA reads as TGCAGTACTTCTGGACAGGGTAAAGAGTATTTT.

V gene TRBV18 combines with J gene TRBJ2-1; TRBD2 agrees at 8 bases. The CDR3 sequence is 15 residues long. The germline V gene has CDR1 KGHSH and CDR2 LQKENI. Trimming at V came to 2 bases and at J to 5 bases, leaving 5 bases not matched to a gene. In nucleotides, the CDR3 is TGTGCCAGCTCACCAGCCAGCGGGAGTAACAATGAGCAGTTCTTC. It codes for CASSPASGSNNEQFF. Supplemented by reference TRBV18 and TRBJ2-1, the full variable domain reads NAGVMQNPRHLVRRRGQEARLRCSPMKGHSHVYWYRQLPEEGLKFMVYLQKENIIDESGMPKERFSAEFPKEGPSILRIQQVVRGDSAAYFCASSPASGSNNEQFFGPGTRLTVL.

The J gene is TRBJ2-7, the V gene TRBV18; the D is unclear. From germline, CDR1 is KGHSH and CDR2 LQKENI. V was shortened by 3 bases and J by 3 bases, with 9 bases between the two germline ends. The CDR3 runs to 13 residues. CDR3 in amino acids: CASSPAQLYEQYF. The CDR3, as DNA: TGTGCCAGCTCACCGGCGCAGCTCTACGAGCAGTACTTC.

V gene TRBV5-1 combines with J gene TRBJ2-7; D is uncertain. Trimming took off 2 bases at V and 5 bases at J, with 14 bases between the two ends. This CDR3 comprises 14 residues. The V gene's germline CDR1 is SGHRS and CDR2 YFSETQ. CDR3 residues: CASSLLQSANEQYF. CDR3 DNA sequence: TGCGCCAGCAGCTTATTACAATCGGCCAACGAGCAGTACTTC.

V is TRBV6-5 and J is TRBJ1-3; D gene uncertain. Trimming pared 6 bases from V and 1 base from J, leaving 7 bases between. In germline, CDR1 is MNHEY, CDR2 SVGAGI. This CDR3 spans 13 amino acids. In nucleotides, the CDR3 is TGTGCCAGCAGCAAGCGGTCTGGAAACACCATATATTTT. Translated, it gives CASSKRSGNTIYF.

The genes are TRBV5-1 and TRBJ2-3, with 9 bases aligning to TRBD2. The CDR3 is 18 residues long. CDR1 and CDR2 (germline): SGHRS, YFSETQ. With V trimmed by 4 bases and J by 4 bases, 16 bases remained unmatched. The chain's CDR3 is CASSVQDGAGGPSDTQYF. The CDR3 DNA is TGCGCCAGCAGCGTTCAAGACGGCGCGGGAGGGCCATCAGATACGCAGTATTTT.

The chain couples TRBV11-2 to TRBJ2-1; D call uncertain. This CDR3 has 15 residues. V was shortened by 6 bases and J by 0 bases, with 12 bases between the two germline ends. CDR1 SGHAT and CDR2 FQNNGV come from the germline V gene. In DNA, the CDR3 is TGTGCCAGCAGGAACGGGCGGAGCTCCTACAATGAGCAGTTCTTC. This encodes CASRNGRSSYNEQFF.